This T cell receptor beta chain was identified during a study of cytomegalovirus exposure and HLA in healthy donors. Across the whole study: According to later analysis, the same platform produced the approximately 130 validation and around 730 first-cohort repertoires.

TCRdb's table, derived via immunoSEQ multiplex PCR, lists solely in-frame clones and lacks some. Here the sample spans under 350,000 clones, roughly 85% being singletons. Study-wide results and caveats: The finding came from a later analysis; first-cohort TCR clusters tended to co-occur in the 130 or so validation repertoires.

Germline lookup yields CDR1 SGHAT and CDR2 FQNNGV. Trimming at V came to 5 bases and at J to 5 bases, leaving 12 bases not matched to a gene. This CDR3 spans 16 amino acids. In regard to this clone: Its antigen is unidentified.

The clonotype originates from a woman in her late teens or twenties in good health and CMV-seronegative. Specimen: PBMCs. This rearrangement joins TRBV11-2 to TRBJ1-2; 9 bases line up with TRBD1. CDR3 amino acids: CASSRTGTGLEYGYTF. CDR3 nucleotide sequence: TGTGCCAGCAGCCGCACCGGGACAGGGCTTGAGTATGGCTACACCTTC. The whole variable domain, filled in from reference TRBV11-2 and TRBJ1-2, reads EAGVAQSPRYKIIEKRQSVAFWCNPISGHATLYWYQQILGQGPKLLIQFQNNGVVDDSQLPKDRFSAERLKGVDSTLKIQPAKLEDSAVYLCASSRTGTGLEYGYTFGSGTRLTVV.